This TCR beta chain was obtained from a study of T cells and copy number aberrations in small-cell lung cancer (dated by TCRdb to the early 2020s). Turning to the overall study: TCR repertoire sequencing was paired with whole-exome sequencing of the same tumor regions to relate T cell metrics to mutations and copy number aberrations. Tumor TCR data existed for some 17 patients, and around 15 patients had TCR data from both tumor tissue and normal tissue. Overall study outcomes, separate from this receptor: The study was limited by a small sample size because surgical resection is uncommon in small-cell lung cancer, and validation of the findings is required. Tumors had lower T-cell density, richness and clonality than adjacent lung tissue, but the difference in density was not significant. All specimens consisted of formalin-fixed paraffin-embedded tissue, which is known to introduce sequencing artifacts.

The donors were limited-stage small-cell lung cancer patients whose surgical resection took place in Hangzhou, China, between the late 2000s and the early 2020s. All donors were treated with upfront surgery without preoperative chemotherapy or radiotherapy, and immunotherapy was not given to any donor before or after surgery. All 19 patients in the sequenced cohort were identified as smokers or heavy second-hand smokers. Adjacent normal lung was taken at least 2 cm away from the tumor margin, and two pathologists confirmed by morphology that the adjacent normal lung was free of malignant cells. To characterize T cell repertoire heterogeneity, the study applied multi-region TCR-beta sequencing to resected limited-stage small-cell lung cancers and to tumor-adjacent lung tissue. Genomic DNA was extracted from FFPE tissue using the AllPrep DNA/RNA FFPE Kit (Qiagen). TCR-beta CDR3 regions were amplified from genomic DNA with the immunoSEQ hsTCRB Kit using multiplexed V- and J-gene primers. Unique DNA barcodes were added in a second PCR, and samples were pooled together with a negative and a positive control. Pooled TCR-beta libraries were sequenced on an Illumina MiSeq with a 150-cycle paired-end protocol. The original pipeline was this. Raw sequencing data were processed by Adaptive Biotechnologies into a report with normalized, annotated TCR-beta repertoires. To compute T-cell density, TCR-beta templates were normalized to usable DNA, with usable DNA estimated through amplification of housekeeping genes. Richness was the count of unique rearrangements, and clonality was defined as 1 minus Pielou's evenness. This immuneACCESS table, as held by TCRdb, lists in-frame sequences with V and J called but not all clones. Of the missing ones, under half trace to an unresolved V gene in checked studies; the others have no known cause. That table is the source of V, J and clone size, and D and trimming were worked out from the DNA. The sample records some 10,000 clones, 60% to 80% of which are singletons. The ten largest clones take up around a third of the sample.

Remarks on this clone: Its antigen has not been determined. Base quality data are lacking; no much larger clone is found one base away.

V is clipped by 4 bases and J by 2 bases, and the sequence between their germline boundaries is 12 bases long. The germline V gene (reference sequence) yields LNHNV for CDR1 and YYDKDF for CDR2. Including cysteine and phenylalanine, the CDR3 has 15 amino acids. The read is trimmed to its CDR3 DNA, 45 bases read in frame from base 1. The material sequenced was normal tissue next to the tumor. The chain is encoded by TRBV15 joined to TRBJ2-1; no confident D gene assignment can be made. This TCR was sampled from a man between 60 and 75 years old with small cell lung cancer. The bases are TGTGCCACCAGCATTGCTCGGCAAACCTACAATGAGCAGTTCTTC. Its protein product is CATSIARQTYNEQFF.